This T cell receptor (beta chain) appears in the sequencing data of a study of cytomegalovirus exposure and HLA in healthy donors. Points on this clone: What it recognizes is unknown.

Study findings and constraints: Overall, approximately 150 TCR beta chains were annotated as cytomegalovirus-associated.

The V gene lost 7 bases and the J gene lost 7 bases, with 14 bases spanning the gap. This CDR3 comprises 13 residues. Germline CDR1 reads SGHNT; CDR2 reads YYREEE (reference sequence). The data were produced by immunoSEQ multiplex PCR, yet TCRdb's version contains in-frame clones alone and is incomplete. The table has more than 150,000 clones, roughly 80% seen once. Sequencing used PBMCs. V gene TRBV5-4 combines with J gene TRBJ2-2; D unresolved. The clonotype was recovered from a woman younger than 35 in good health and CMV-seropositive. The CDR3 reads CASGNPPGGELFF. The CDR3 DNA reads TGTGCCAGCGGAAATCCCCCGGGCGGGGAGCTGTTTTTT.